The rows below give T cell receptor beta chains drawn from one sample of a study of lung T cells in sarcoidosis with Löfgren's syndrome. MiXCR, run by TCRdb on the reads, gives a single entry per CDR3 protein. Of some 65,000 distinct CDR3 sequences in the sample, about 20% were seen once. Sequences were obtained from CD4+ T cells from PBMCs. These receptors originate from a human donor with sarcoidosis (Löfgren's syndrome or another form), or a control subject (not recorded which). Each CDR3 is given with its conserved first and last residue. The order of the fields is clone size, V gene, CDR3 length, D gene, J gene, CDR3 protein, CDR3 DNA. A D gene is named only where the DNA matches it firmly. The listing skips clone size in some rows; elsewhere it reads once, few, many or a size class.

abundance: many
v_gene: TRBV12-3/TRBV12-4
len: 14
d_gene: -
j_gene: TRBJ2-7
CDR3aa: CASSLGGSPRGQYF
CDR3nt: TGTGCCAGCAGTTTAGGAGGTTCCCCAAGAGGACAGTACTTC

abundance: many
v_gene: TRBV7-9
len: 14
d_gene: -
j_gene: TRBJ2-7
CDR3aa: CASSPRDRSYEQYF
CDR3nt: TGTGCCAGCAGCCCGCGGGACAGATCCTACGAGCAGTACTTC

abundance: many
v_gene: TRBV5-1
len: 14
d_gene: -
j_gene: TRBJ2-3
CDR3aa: CASSRNTGTDTQYF
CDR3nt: TGCGCCAGCAGCCGAAATACAGGGACAGATACGCAGTATTTT

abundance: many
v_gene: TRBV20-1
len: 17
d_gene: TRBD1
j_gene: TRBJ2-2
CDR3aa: CSARDLRGLTNTGELFF
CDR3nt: TGCAGTGCTAGAGATCTAAGGGGGCTCACGAACACCGGGGAGCTGTTTTTT

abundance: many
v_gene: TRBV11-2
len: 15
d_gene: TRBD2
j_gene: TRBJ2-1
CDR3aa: CASSQILAGGVEQFF
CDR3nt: TGTGCCAGCAGCCAGATCCTAGCGGGAGGTGTTGAGCAGTTCTTC

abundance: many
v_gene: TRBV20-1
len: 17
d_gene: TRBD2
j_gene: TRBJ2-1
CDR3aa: CSAPIPIPTSGRNEQFF
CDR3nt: TGCAGTGCTCCAATCCCTATTCCGACTAGCGGGAGGAATGAGCAGTTCTTC

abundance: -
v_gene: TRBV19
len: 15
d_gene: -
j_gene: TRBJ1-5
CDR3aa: CASSIVEYSNQPQHF
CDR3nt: TGTGCCAGTAGTATCGTCGAGTATAGCAATCAGCCCCAGCATTTT

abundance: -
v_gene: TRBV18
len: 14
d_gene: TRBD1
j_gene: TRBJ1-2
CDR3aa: CASSPGTDYYGYTF
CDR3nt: TGTGCCAGCTCACCAGGGACAGATTATTATGGCTACACCTTC

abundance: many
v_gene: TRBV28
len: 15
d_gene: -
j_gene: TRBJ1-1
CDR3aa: CASRPLTGRSLEAFF
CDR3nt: TGTGCCAGCAGGCCGTTGACGGGACGATCATTAGAAGCTTTCTTT

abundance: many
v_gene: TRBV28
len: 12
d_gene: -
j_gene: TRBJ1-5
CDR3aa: CASSSLGQPQHF
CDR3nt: TGTGCCAGCAGTTCCCTAGGTCAGCCCCAGCATTTT

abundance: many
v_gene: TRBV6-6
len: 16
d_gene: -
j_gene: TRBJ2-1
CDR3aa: CASSYFAPSSYNEQFF
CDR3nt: TGTGCCAGCAGTTACTTCGCCCCCAGCTCCTACAATGAGCAGTTCTTC

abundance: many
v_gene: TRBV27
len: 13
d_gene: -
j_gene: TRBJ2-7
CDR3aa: CASSPQRLYEQYF
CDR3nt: TGTGCCAGCAGTCCCCAAAGGCTCTACGAGCAGTACTTC

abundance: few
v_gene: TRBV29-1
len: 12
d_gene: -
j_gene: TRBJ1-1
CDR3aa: CSVESGGPEAFF
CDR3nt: TGCAGCGTTGAATCGGGAGGGCCTGAAGCTTTCTTT

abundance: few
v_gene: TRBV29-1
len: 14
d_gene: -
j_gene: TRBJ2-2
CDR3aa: CSAPLVSNTGELFF
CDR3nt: TGCAGCGCCCCGTTGGTCTCCAACACCGGGGAGCTGTTTTTT

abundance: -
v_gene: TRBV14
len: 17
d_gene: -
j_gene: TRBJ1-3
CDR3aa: CASSQGAGYFSGNTMYF
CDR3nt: TGTGCCAGCAGCCAAGGTGCAGGCTATTTCTCTGGAAACACCATGTATTTT

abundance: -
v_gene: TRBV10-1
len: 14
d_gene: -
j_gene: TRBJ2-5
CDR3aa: CASSETVYQETQYF
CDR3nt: TGCGCCAGCAGTGAGACGGTGTACCAAGAGACCCAGTACTTC

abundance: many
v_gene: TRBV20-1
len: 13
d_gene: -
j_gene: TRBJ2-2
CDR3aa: CSANRGNTGELFF
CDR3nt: TGCAGTGCTAATCGGGGTAACACCGGGGAGCTGTTTTTT

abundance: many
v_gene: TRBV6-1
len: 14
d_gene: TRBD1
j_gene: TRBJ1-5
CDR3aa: CASSGQGGDQPQHF
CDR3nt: TGTGCCAGCAGTGGACAGGGGGGCGATCAGCCCCAGCATTTT

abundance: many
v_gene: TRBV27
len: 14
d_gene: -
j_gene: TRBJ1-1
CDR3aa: CASSGHGSRTEAFF
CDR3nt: TGTGCCAGCTCCGGGCACGGATCGCGCACTGAAGCTTTCTTT

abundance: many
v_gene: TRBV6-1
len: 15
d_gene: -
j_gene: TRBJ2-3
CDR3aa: CASREKTGFTDTQYF
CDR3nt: TGTGCCAGCAGGGAAAAAACAGGGTTCACAGATACGCAGTATTTT

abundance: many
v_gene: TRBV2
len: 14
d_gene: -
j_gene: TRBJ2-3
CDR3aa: CASRLQSRTDTQYF
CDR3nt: TGTGCCAGCAGATTACAGAGCCGCACAGATACGCAGTATTTT

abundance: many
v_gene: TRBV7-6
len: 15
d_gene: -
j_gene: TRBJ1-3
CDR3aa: CASSLTTASGNTIYF
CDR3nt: TGTGCCAGCAGCTTAACGACAGCCTCTGGAAACACCATATATTTT

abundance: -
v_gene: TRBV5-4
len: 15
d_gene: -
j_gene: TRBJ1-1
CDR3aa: CASSWLRTENTEAFF
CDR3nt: TGTGCCAGCAGCTGGCTTAGGACAGAGAACACTGAAGCTTTCTTT

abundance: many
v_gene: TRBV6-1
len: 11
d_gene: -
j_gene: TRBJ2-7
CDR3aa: CASKDIYEQYF
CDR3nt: TGTGCCAGCAAGGACATCTACGAGCAGTACTTC

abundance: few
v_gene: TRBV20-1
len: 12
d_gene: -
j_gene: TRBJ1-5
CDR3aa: CSARDRDQPQHF
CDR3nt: TGCAGTGCTAGAGATCGGGATCAGCCCCAGCATTTT

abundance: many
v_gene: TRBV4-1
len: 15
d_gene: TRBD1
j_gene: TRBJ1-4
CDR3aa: CASSLGQVGNEKLFF
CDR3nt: TGCGCCAGCAGCCTTGGACAGGTCGGGAATGAAAAACTGTTTTTT

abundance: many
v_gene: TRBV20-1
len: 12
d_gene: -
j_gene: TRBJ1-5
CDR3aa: CSARQGGQPQHF
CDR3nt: TGCAGTGCTAGACAGGGAGGCCAGCCCCAGCATTTT